Shown below are 19 T cell receptor beta chains from a single sample sequenced in a study of siplizumab effects on memory and regulatory T cells. TCRdb's table, derived via immunoSEQ multiplex PCR, lists solely in-frame clones and lacks some. Here the sample spans about 97,000 clones, 85% to 95% being singletons. The sample consisted of non-Treg CD4+ T cells sorted from blood. Receptors originate from a human donor in good health.

The chain employs TRBV7-6 and TRBJ1-3; D not certain. The CDR3 has 16 residues. V lost 5 bases and J lost 0, with 14 bases in between. Germline assignment: CDR1 SGHVS and CDR2 FNYEAQ. The CDR3 DNA is TGTGCCAGCAGCCCCACAGCCTCTAACTCTGGAAACACCATATATTTT. It is translated as CASSPTASNSGNTIYF.

The chain has TRBV6-1 and TRBJ2-7, with TRBD2 as a possible D gene (5 bases). Germline V lookup: CDR1 MNHNS, CDR2 SASEGT. The germline V and J ends were trimmed by 10 bases and 2 bases, with 12 bases remaining between them. There are 12 residues in the CDR3. DNA for the CDR3: TGTGCCACGGCGAGGGATACCTACGAGCAGTACTTC. It specifies CATARDTYEQYF.

The chain has TRBV7-2 and TRBJ1-5; D gene ambiguous. This CDR3 has 13 residues. The ends were cut back, 4 bases at V and 0 bases at J, with 4 bases in the middle. Germline CDR1 and CDR2: SGHTA and FQGNSA. Here the CDR3 reads CASSSNSNQPQHF. CDR3 sequence (DNA): TGTGCCAGCAGCTCCAATAGCAATCAGCCCCAGCATTTT.

The V and J genes are TRBV4-3 and TRBJ2-2; 9 bases fit TRBD2. After removal of 4 bases from V and 0 bases from J, the junction contained 6 bases not matched to a gene. This CDR3 region has 17 residues. Germline CDR1 LGHNA, CDR2 YSLEER. CDR3 loop: CASSLGAGGPNTGELFF. The CDR3 DNA follows: TGCGCCAGCAGCCTAGGGGCGGGAGGGCCGAACACCGGGGAGCTGTTTTTT.

This rearrangement joins TRBV27 to TRBJ2-2, with 13 bases fitting TRBD2. Germline V gene data show CDR1 as MNHEY and CDR2 as SMNVEV (reference sequence). The CDR3 has 23 residues. With 3 bases clipped from V and 6 bases from J, the junction kept 25 bases outside the gene matches. This CDR3 reads CASSFSPFRTSGSGETGPGELFF. In DNA form, the CDR3 reads TGTGCCAGCAGTTTTTCCCCCTTTAGGACTAGCGGGAGTGGTGAGACTGGGCCCGGGGAGCTGTTTTTT.

The gene calls are TRBV7-2 and TRBJ2-7; 12 bases align to TRBD2. There are 16 residues in the CDR3. V shed 2 bases, J shed 6 bases, and the junction held 8 bases outside the gene matches. The germline V gene has CDR1 SGHTA and CDR2 FQGNSA. The CDR3 bases are TGTGCCAGCAGCTTACGGCTAGCGGGAGGGCTCGGCGAGCAGTACTTC. Amino acids: CASSLRLAGGLGEQYF.

The rearrangement uses TRBV5-4 and TRBJ1-4, with D perhaps TRBD1 (5 bases). The V gene's germline CDR1 is SGHNT and CDR2 YYREEE (reference sequence). The ends were cut back, 4 bases at V and 3 bases at J, with 13 bases in the middle. The CDR3 runs to 15 residues. DNA for the CDR3: TGTGCCAGCAGCAATCTTGGGGGGGCTAATGAAAAACTGTTTTTT. Its protein is CASSNLGGANEKLFF.

The chain employs TRBV29-1 and TRBJ2-7; 7 bases are a match to TRBD2. Germline values: CDR1 SQVTM, CDR2 ANQGSEA. Germline trimming cut 6 bases from V and 7 bases from J; bases unmatched to any gene: 15. The CDR3 contains 14 residues. The CDR3 bases are TGCAGCGTGGCCGGCGGCGGGAGATTGCAGGAGCAGTACTTC. Protein product: CSVAGGGRLQEQYF.

J is TRBJ1-1 and V is TRBV27; D is perhaps TRBD1 (5 bases). Germline V gives CDR1 MNHEY, CDR2 SMNVEV (reference sequence). The CDR3 has 14 amino acids. The V end lost 6 bases, the J end lost 5 bases, and 16 bases lay between the germline ends. CDR3 nucleotide sequence: TGTGCCAGCAGCCCGCTTTGGGGGGAAACTGAAGCTTTCTTT. This sequence encodes CASSPLWGETEAFF.

The chain employs TRBV28 and TRBJ2-7, with TRBD2 matching 15 bases. The junction had 13 bases not matched to a gene; V was cut back by 6 bases and J by 4 bases. The CDR3 runs to 18 residues. Germline V gene sequence: CDR1 MDHEN, CDR2 SYDVKM. Here the CDR3 reads CASRTQGLAGGNRYEQYF. DNA of the CDR3: TGTGCCAGCAGGACCCAGGGACTAGCGGGAGGTAATAGGTACGAGCAGTACTTC.

The chain is built from TRBV6-5 and TRBJ1-6, with D maybe TRBD1 (6 bases). Trimming shortened V by 6 bases and J by 7 bases, and 16 bases separated the two germline ends. CDR1 is MNHEY, CDR2 SVGAGI, per germline. The length of the CDR3 is 15 residues. Written as DNA, the CDR3 is TGTGCCAGCAGCCAAATATGGACAGACAATTCACCCCTCCACTTT. Protein sequence: CASSQIWTDNSPLHF.

CDR3 nucleotide sequence: TGCGCCAGCAGCTTGGACCCACCGCATCGGGGCTACACCTTC. Its protein product is CASSLDPPHRGYTF. J is TRBJ1-2 and V is TRBV5-1; the D is unclear. Germline V CDR1 and CDR2: SGHRS, YFSETQ. The V gene lost 0 bases and the J gene lost 8 bases, with 14 bases spanning the gap. This CDR3 region has 14 residues. Filled out from reference TRBV5-1 and TRBJ1-2, the complete variable domain reads KAGVTQTPRYLIKTRGQQVTLSCSPISGHRSVSWYQQTPGQGLQFLFEYFSETQRNKGNFPGRFSGRQFSNSRSEMNVSTLELGDSALYLCASSLDPPHRGYTFGSGTRLTVV.

This CDR3 is CASSQAGGGEEQFF. CDR3 coding DNA: TGTGCCAGCAGCCAAGCGGGTGGCGGGGAAGAGCAGTTCTTC. J is TRBJ2-1 and V is TRBV4-2, with TRBD2 as a possible D gene (6 bases). This CDR3 has 14 amino acids. The germline V gene encodes CDR1 LGHNA and CDR2 YNFKEQ. The V end lost 1 base, the J end lost 10 bases, and 14 bases lay between the germline ends.

This clone was recorded only once. This sequence joins TRBV11-3 and TRBJ1-6; tentative D call: TRBD1 (5 bases). This CDR3 has 15 residues. V lost 1 base, J lost 10 bases, and 14 bases lay in between. Germline lookup yields CDR1 SGHNT and CDR2 YENEEA. The CDR3 coding sequence is TGTGCCAGCAGCTTAGTCGGGCAGGGCGGATCACCCCTCCACTTT. Amino acids: CASSLVGQGGSPLHF.

The rearrangement joins TRBV7-9 to TRBJ2-7, with 11 bases identical to TRBD2. The junction had 2 bases not matched to a gene; V was cut back by 5 bases and J by 5 bases. Per the germline V gene, CDR1 is SEHNR and CDR2 is FQNEAQ (reference sequence). The CDR3 sequence is 13 residues long. The CDR3 nucleotides are TGTGCCAGCAGCAAGGGACTAGCGGACGAGCAGTACTTC. Its translation: CASSKGLADEQYF.

The chain links TRBV4-3 to TRBJ2-5, with a weak D call TRBD1 (5 bases). The tail of the sequence fits TRBJ2-7 better, so the J call may be wrong. The CDR3 is 16 residues long. Germline CDR1 is LGHNA and CDR2 is YSLEER. The CDR3 DNA follows: TGCGCCAGCAGCCAACTCGTAGGGCAGGGCTCCTACGAGCAGTACTTC. Protein sequence: CASSQLVGQGSYEQYF.

V gene TRBV14 combines with J gene TRBJ2-4; no definite D call. The V gene's germline CDR1 is SGHDN and CDR2 FVKESK. CDR3 length equals 16 residues. Trimming removed 1 base at V and 8 bases at J, with 18 bases between. CDR3 region: CASSQVGSNVWDIQYF. The CDR3 region has the DNA TGTGCCAGCAGCCAAGTCGGCTCGAACGTTTGGGACATTCAGTACTTC.

This clone has just a few counts. V and J are TRBV29-1 and TRBJ2-1, with 7 bases matching TRBD2. Trimming cost V 6 bases and J 7 bases; bases outside gene matches: 15. Looked up from germline, CDR1 is SQVTM and CDR2 is ANQGSEA. The CDR3 is 15 residues long. The CDR3 is CSVAGTALGRNEQFF. CDR3 bases: TGCAGCGTCGCGGGGACCGCCCTCGGGAGGAATGAGCAGTTCTTC.

This clone was recorded once. The chain employs TRBV19 and TRBJ2-1; possibly TRBD1 for D (6 bases). Trimming pared 1 base from V and 0 bases from J, leaving 10 bases between. Germline V gene data show CDR1 as LNHDA and CDR2 as SQIVND (reference sequence). The CDR3 contains 16 residues. The CDR3: CASSIATGSSYNEQFF. The CDR3 DNA reads as TGTGCCAGTAGTATAGCAACAGGGAGCTCCTACAATGAGCAGTTCTTC.